This TCR beta chain was retrieved from a study of T cells after yellow fever vaccination. This clonotype came up a few times. Its antigen is currently unknown. Study-wide points: Abundant contaminating clonotypes from the bulk population could appear in FACS-sorted repertoires.

TCRdb redid the calling of the 5' RACE reads with MiXCR, one entry per CDR3 protein. This sample has about 340,000 distinct CDR3 sequences, with roughly 9.4% found just once. Trimming shortened V by 5 bases and J by 0 bases, and 7 bases separated the two germline ends. This CDR3 region has 12 residues. The germline CDR1 and CDR2 sequences are SQVTM and ANQGSEA. V is TRBV29-1 and J is TRBJ1-1; D is unresolved. The TCR sequence derives from a man aged 18 to 35 who received the YFV17D yellow fever vaccine. The sample in question was PBMCs, obtained on the day of the first yellow fever vaccination. The CDR3 loop reads CSVNVLNTEAFF. CDR3 bases: TGCAGCGTTAATGTCCTGAACACTGAAGCTTTCTTT.